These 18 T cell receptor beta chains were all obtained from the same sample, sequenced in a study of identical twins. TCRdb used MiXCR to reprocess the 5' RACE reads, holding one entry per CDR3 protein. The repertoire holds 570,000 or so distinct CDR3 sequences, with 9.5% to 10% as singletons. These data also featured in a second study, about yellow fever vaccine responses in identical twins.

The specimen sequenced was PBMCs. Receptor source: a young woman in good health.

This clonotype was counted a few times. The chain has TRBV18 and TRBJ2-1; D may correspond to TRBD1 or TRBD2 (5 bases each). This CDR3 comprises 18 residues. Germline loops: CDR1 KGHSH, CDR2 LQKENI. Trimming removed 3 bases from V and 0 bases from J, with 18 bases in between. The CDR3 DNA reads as TGTGCCAGCTCACCCGACCCCCGGGACGGCAGCTCCTACAATGAGCAGTTCTTC. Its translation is CASSPDPRDGSSYNEQFF.

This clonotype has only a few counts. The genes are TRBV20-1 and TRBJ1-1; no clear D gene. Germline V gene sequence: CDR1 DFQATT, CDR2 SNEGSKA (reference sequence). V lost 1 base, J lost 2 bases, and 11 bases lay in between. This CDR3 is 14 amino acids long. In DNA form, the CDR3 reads TGCAGTGCTAGAGTGACCGGGAGTAACACTGAAGCTTTCTTT. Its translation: CSARVTGSNTEAFF.

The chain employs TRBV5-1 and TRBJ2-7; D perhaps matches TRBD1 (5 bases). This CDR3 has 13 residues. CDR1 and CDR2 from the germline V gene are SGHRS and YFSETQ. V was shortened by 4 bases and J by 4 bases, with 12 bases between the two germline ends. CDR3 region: CASSPGRAYEQYF. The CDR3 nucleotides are TGCGCCAGCAGCCCGGGCAGGGCATACGAGCAGTACTTC.

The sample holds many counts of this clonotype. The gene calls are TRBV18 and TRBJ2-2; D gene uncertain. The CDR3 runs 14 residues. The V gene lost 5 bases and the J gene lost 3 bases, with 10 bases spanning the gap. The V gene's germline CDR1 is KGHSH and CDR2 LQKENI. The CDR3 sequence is CASSTDQYTGELFF. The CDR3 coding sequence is TGTGCCAGCTCAACCGACCAGTACACCGGGGAGCTGTTTTTT.

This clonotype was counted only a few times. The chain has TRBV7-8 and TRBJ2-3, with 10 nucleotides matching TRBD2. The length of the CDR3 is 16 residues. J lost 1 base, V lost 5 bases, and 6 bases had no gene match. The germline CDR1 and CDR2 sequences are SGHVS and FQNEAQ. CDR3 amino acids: CASSPDLAGGTDTQYF. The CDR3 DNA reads TGTGCCAGCAGCCCAGATCTAGCGGGAGGCACAGATACGCAGTATTTT.

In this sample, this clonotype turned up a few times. CDR3 nucleotide sequence: TGTGCCAGCAGTACTACAGGGGATCGTCAGCCCCAGCATTTT. Amino acids: CASSTTGDRQPQHF. The chain uses TRBV12-3 or TRBV12-4 and TRBJ1-5; 7 positions agree with TRBD1. V lost 5 bases to trimming and J lost 6 bases; unmatched junction nucleotides: 7. The CDR3 totals 14 residues.

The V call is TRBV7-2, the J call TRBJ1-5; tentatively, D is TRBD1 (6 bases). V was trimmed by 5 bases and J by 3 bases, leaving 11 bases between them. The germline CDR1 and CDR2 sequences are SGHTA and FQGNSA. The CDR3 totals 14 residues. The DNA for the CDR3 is TGTGCCAGCAGCCTAGGGGGATACAATCAGCCCCAGCATTTT. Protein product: CASSLGGYNQPQHF.

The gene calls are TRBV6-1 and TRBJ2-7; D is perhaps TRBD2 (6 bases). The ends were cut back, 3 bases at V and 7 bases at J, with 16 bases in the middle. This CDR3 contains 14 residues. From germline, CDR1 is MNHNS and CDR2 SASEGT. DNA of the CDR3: TGTGCCAGCAGTGACCCGGTGGGGGGACGAGAGCAGTACTTC. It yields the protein CASSDPVGGREQYF.

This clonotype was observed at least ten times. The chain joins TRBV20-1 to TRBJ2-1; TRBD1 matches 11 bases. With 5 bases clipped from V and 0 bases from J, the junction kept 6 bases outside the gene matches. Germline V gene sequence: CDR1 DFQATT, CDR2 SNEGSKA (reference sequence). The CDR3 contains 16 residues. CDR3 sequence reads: CSASGTGGRSYNEQFF. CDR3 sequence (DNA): TGCAGTGCTTCCGGGACAGGGGGTCGCTCCTACAATGAGCAGTTCTTC.

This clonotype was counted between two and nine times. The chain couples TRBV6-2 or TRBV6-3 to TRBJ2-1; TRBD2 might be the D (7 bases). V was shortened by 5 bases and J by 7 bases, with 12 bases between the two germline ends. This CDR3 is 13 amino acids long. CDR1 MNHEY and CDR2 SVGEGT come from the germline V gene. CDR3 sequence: CASSARGANEQFF. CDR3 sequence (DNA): TGTGCCAGCAGTGCCCGGGGGGCAAATGAGCAGTTCTTC.

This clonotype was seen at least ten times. The CDR3 DNA sequence: TGCGCCAGCAGCCCGGGACAGGGTGCGAACACCGGGGAGCTGTTTTTT. It yields the protein CASSPGQGANTGELFF. The genes are TRBV4-1 and TRBJ2-2; 9 bases fit TRBD1. This CDR3 region has 16 residues. The V segment lost 4 bases and the J segment 0 bases; nucleotides outside the gene matches: 3. Germline V gene lookup returns CDR1 MGHRA and CDR2 YSYEKL.

The CDR3 DNA is TGTGCCAGCAGTTTTTTAGACAGGGAGGCTGAAGCTTTCTTT. Encoded protein: CASSFLDREAEAFF. V is TRBV28 and J is TRBJ1-1, with 7 bases lining up with TRBD1. The germline gives CDR1 MDHEN, CDR2 SYDVKM. This CDR3 region has 14 residues. With V trimmed by 3 bases and J by 6 bases, 7 bases remained unmatched.

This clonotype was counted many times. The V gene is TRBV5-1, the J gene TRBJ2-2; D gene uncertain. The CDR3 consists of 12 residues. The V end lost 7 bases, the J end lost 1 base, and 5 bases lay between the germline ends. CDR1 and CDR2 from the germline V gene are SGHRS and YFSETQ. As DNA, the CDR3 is TGCGCCAGCGTCGGGAACACCGGGGAGCTGTTTTTT. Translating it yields CASVGNTGELFF.

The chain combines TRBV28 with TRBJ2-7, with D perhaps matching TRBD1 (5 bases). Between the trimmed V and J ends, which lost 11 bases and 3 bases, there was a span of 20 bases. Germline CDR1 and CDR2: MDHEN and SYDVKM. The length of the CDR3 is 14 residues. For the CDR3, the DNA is TGTGCCCTAGGGAAGGGATCTCAGGGCTACGAGCAGTACTTC. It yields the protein CALGKGSQGYEQYF.

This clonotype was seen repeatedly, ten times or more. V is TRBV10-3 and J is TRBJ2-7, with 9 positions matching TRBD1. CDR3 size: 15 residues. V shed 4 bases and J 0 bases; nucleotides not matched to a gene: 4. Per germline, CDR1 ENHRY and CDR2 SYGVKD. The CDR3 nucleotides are TGTGCCATCAGTGGGGGGACAGGGATCTCCTACGAGCAGTACTTC. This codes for CAISGGTGISYEQYF.

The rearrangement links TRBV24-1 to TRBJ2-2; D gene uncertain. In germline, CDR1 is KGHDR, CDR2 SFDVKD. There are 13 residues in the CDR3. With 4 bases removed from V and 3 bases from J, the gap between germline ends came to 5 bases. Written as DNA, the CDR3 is TGTGCCACCAGTGACTGCTACACCGGGGAGCTGTTTTTT. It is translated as CATSDCYTGELFF.

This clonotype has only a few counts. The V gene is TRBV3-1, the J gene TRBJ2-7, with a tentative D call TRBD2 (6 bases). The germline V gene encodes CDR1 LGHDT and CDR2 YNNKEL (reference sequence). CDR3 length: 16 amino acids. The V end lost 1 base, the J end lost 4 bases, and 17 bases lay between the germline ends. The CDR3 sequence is CASSQGVELALYEQYF. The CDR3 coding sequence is TGTGCCAGCAGCCAAGGGGTTGAACTAGCCCTATACGAGCAGTACTTC.

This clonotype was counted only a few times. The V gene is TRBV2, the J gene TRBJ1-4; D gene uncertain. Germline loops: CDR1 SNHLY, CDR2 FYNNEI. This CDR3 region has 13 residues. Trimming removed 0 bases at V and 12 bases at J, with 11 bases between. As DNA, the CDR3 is TGTGCCAGCAGTGAAGCGGAAGGCAGACAACTGTTTTTT. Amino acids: CASSEAEGRQLFF.